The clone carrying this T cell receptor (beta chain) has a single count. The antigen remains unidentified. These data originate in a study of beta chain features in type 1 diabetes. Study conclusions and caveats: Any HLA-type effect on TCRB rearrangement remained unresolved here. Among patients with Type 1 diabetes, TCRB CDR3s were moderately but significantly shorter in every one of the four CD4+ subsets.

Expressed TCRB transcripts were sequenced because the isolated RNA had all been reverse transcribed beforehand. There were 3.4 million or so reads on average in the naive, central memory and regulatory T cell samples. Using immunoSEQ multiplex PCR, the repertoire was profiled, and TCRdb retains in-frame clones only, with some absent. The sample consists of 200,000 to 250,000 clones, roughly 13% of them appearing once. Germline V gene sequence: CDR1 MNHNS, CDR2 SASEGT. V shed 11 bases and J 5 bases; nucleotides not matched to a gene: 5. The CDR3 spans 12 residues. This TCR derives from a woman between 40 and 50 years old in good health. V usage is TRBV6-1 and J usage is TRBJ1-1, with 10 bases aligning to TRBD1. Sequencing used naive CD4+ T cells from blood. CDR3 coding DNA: TGTGCCGGGGGACAGGGGTGGACTGAAGCTTTCTTT. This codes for CAGGQGWTEAFF.